This T cell receptor (beta chain) was sequenced for a study of T cells in Graves' hyperthyroidism and ophthalmopathy. On the study more broadly: Initial diagnosis, before any treatment, was when peripheral blood was collected. Whole-study findings and limits: Ophthalmopathy stood apart from stable hyperthyroidism in a 13 V-J model.

The CDR3 consists of 15 residues. Germline values: CDR1 MNHEY, CDR2 SVGEGT. The V gene end was trimmed by 2 bases and the J gene end by 4 bases; junction bases not matched to a gene: 6. For the diagnoses, clinical symptoms, serum thyroxine and TRAb, thyroid ultrasound and orbital computed tomography were used. RNA transcripts yielded amplified TCR beta CDR3 regions. In the first-round RT-PCR of the TCR CDR3, the HTBI primer set was used. TCRdb independently ran MiXCR on the multiplex PCR reads; one entry per CDR3 protein. The sample carries fewer than 300,000 distinct CDR3 sequences, less than 30% recorded once. Of note for this clonotype: Its antigen remains unidentified.

The sequenced sample consisted of blood. The chain links TRBV6-2 or TRBV6-3 to TRBJ2-7; 9 positions agree with TRBD1. The receptor was derived from a man aged 35 to 55 with Graves' hyperthyroidism that later progressed to Graves' ophthalmopathy. The CDR3 coding sequence is TGTGCCAGCAGTTACGGCGGACAGGGGTTATACGAGCAGTACTTC. Translating it yields CASSYGGQGLYEQYF.